This T cell receptor beta chain was captured by sequencing in a study of beta chain features in type 1 diabetes. Whole-study results and caveats: PCR might show a preference for shorter templates, equally across patients and controls.

Note on this clone: Its antigen is not known.

The V gene lost 7 bases and the J gene lost 6 bases, with 17 bases spanning the gap. The CDR3 totals 14 residues. CDR1 and CDR2 (germline): SGDLS, YYNGEE. Expressed TCRB transcripts were sequenced, since all the RNA that had been isolated was reverse transcribed. Using immunoSEQ multiplex PCR, the repertoire was profiled, and TCRdb retains in-frame clones only, with some absent. The top ten hold roughly 0.033% of the sample, which has 390,000 or so clones, approximately 13% seen once. The sample consisted of naive CD4+ T cells from blood. The chain couples TRBV9 to TRBJ1-3; weak D call: TRBD1 (6 bases). The TCR was taken from a man aged 25 to 45 in good health. For the CDR3, the DNA is TGTGCCAGCGCGGCGGGGGCAAAGGAAAACACCATATATTTT. Translated, it gives CASAAGAKENTIYF.